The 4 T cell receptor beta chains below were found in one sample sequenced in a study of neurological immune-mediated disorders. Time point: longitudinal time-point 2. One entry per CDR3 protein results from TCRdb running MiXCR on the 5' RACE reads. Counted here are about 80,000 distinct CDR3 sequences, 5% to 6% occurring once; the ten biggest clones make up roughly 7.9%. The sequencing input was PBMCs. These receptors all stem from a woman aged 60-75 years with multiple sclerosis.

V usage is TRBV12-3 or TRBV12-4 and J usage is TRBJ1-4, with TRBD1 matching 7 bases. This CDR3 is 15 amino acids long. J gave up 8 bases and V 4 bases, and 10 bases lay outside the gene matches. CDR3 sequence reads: CASSSLGDRDEKLFF. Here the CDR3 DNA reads TGTGCCAGCAGTTCCCTTGGGGACAGAGACGAAAAACTGTTTTTT.

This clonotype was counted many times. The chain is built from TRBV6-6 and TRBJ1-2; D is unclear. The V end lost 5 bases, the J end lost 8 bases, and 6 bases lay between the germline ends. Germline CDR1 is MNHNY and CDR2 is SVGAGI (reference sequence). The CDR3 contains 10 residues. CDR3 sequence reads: CASSNKGYTF. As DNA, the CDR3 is TGTGCCAGCAGTAACAAGGGCTACACCTTC.

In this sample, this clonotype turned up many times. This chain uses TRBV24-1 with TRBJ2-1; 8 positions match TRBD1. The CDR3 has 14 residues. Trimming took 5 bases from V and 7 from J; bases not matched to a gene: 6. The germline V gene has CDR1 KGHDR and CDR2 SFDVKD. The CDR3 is CATSVWTGRNEQFF. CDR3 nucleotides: TGTGCCACCAGTGTCTGGACAGGGAGGAATGAGCAGTTCTTC.

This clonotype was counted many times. CDR3 DNA: TGTGCCAGCAGCCAAGAGAACAGGGTCTACGAGCAGTACTTC. Translated, it gives CASSQENRVYEQYF. The chain is built from TRBV14 and TRBJ2-7, with D maybe TRBD1 (6 bases). The CDR3 extends over 14 amino acids. The germline gives CDR1 SGHDN, CDR2 FVKESK. V was shortened by 0 bases and J by 3 bases, with 9 bases between the two germline ends. The full variable domain, completed using reference TRBV14 and TRBJ2-7, is EAGVTQFPSHSVIEKGQTVTLRCDPISGHDNLYWYRRVMGKEIKFLLHFVKESKQDESGMPNNRFLAERTGGTYSTLKVQPAELEDSGVYFCASSQENRVYEQYFGPGTRLTVT.